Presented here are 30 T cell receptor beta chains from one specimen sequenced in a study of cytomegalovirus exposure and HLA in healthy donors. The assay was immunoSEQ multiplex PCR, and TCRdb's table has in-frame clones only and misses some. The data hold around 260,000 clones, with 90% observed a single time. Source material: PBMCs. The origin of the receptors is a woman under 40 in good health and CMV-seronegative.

As DNA, the CDR3 is TGCAGCGTTGAAAGGGGAGCGAGAGGCTCCTACAATGAGCAGTTCTTC. Protein sequence: CSVERGARGSYNEQFF. This chain links TRBV29-1 with TRBJ2-1; tentatively, D is TRBD1 or TRBD2 (5 bases each). CDR1 and CDR2 (germline): SQVTM, ANQGSEA. CDR3 length equals 16 residues. V dropped 2 bases and J dropped 0 bases, with 14 bases sitting between them.

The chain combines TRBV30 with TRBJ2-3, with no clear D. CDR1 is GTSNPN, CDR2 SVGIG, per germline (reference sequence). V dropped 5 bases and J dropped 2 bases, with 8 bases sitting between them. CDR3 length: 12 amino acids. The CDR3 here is CAWDRATDTQYF. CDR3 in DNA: TGTGCCTGGGACCGGGCCACAGATACGCAGTATTTT.

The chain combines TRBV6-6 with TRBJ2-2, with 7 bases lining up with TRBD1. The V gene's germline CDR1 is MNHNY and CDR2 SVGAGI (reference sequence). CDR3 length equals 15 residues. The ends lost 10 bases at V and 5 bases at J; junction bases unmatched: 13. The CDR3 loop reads CATDEGARLTGELFF. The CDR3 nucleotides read TGTGCCACCGACGAGGGGGCGCGATTAACCGGGGAGCTGTTTTTT.

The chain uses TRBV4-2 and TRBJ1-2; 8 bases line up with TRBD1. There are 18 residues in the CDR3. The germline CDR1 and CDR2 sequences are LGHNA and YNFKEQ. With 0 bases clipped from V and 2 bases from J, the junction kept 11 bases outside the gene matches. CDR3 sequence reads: CASSQDTDTGGRNYGYTF. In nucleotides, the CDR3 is TGTGCCAGCAGCCAAGACACTGATACAGGGGGTCGCAACTATGGCTACACCTTC.

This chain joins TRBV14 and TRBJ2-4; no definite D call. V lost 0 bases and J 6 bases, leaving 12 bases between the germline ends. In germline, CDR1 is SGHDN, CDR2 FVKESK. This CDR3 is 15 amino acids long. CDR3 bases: TGTGCCAGCAGCCAAGATCTAGGCCATTTAAACATTCAGTACTTC. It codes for CASSQDLGHLNIQYF.

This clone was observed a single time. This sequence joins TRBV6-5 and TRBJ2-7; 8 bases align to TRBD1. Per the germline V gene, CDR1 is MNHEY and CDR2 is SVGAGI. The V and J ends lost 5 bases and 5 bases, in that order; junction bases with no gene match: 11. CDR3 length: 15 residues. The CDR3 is CASSLGQGPWDEQYF. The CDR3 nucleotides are TGTGCCAGCAGTCTCGGACAGGGACCGTGGGACGAGCAGTACTTC.

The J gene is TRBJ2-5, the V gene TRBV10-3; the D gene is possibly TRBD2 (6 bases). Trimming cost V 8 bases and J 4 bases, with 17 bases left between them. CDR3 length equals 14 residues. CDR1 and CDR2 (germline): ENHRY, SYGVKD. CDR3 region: CAIWVAGSGETQYF. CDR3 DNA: TGTGCCATCTGGGTAGCCGGGAGCGGAGAGACCCAGTACTTC.

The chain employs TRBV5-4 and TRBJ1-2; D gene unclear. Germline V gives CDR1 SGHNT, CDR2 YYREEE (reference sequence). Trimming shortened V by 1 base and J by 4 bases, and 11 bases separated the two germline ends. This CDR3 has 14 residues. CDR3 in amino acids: CASSLSGQTYGYTF. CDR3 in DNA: TGTGCCAGCAGCTTGTCAGGTCAGACCTATGGCTACACCTTC.

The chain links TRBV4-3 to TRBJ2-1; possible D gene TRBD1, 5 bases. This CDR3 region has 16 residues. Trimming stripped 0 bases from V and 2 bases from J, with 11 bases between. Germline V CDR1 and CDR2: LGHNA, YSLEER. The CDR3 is CASSQDGQGPYNEQFF. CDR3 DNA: TGCGCCAGCAGCCAAGATGGCCAGGGCCCCTACAATGAGCAGTTCTTC.

The CDR3 nucleotides are TGTGCCAGCACTGGCGGCTACGAGCAGTACTTC. Protein product: CASTGGYEQYF. This sequence joins TRBV6-6 and TRBJ2-7; D not certain. Germline V lookup: CDR1 MNHNY, CDR2 SVGAGI (reference sequence). Trimming pared 7 bases from V and 3 bases from J, leaving 7 bases between. The CDR3 contains 11 residues.

The DNA for the CDR3 is TGCAGCGTTGAAGTTCCGGGACAGCCCTCCTACGAGCAGTACTTC. Protein product: CSVEVPGQPSYEQYF. V is TRBV29-1 and J is TRBJ2-7; TRBD1 matches 7 bases. The CDR3 is 15 residues long. CDR1 and CDR2 from the germline V gene are SQVTM and ANQGSEA. V dropped 1 base and J dropped 0; count of bases not matched to a gene: 6.

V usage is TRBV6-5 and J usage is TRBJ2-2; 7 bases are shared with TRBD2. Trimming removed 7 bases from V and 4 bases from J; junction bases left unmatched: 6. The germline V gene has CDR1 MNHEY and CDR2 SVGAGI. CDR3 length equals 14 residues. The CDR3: CASKGWEGTGELFF. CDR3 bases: TGTGCCAGCAAGGGCTGGGAGGGCACCGGGGAGCTGTTTTTT.

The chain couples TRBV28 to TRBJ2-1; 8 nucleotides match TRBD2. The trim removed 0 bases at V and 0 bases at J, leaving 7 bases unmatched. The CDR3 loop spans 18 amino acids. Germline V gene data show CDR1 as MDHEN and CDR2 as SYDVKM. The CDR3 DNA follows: TGTGCCAGCAGTTTATGGCGGGAGCGGGGGAGCTCCTACAATGAGCAGTTCTTC. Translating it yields CASSLWRERGSSYNEQFF.

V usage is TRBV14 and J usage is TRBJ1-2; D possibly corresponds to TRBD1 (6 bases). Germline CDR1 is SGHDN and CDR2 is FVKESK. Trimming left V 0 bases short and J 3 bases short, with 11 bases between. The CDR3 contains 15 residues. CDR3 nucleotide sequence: TGTGCCAGCAGCCAAGATCAAGGGGGTTACTATGGCTACACCTTC. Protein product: CASSQDQGGYYGYTF.

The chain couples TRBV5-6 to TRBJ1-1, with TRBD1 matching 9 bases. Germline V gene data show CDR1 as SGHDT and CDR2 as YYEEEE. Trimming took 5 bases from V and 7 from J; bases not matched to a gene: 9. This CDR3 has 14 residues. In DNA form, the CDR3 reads TGTGCCAGCAGTCAGGGACAGGGCTCCTTTGAAGCTTTCTTT. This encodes CASSQGQGSFEAFF. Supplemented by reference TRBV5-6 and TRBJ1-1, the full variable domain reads DAGVTQSPTHLIKTRGQQVTLRCSPKSGHDTVSWYQQALGQGPQFIFQYYEEEERQRGNFPDRFSGHQFPNYSSELNVNALLLGDSALYLCASSQGQGSFEAFFGQGTRLTVV.

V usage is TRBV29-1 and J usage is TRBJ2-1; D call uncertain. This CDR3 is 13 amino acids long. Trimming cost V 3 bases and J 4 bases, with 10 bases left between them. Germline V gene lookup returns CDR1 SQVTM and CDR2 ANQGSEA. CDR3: CSVDAQDYNEQFF. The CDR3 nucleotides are TGCAGCGTTGATGCTCAGGATTACAATGAGCAGTTCTTC.

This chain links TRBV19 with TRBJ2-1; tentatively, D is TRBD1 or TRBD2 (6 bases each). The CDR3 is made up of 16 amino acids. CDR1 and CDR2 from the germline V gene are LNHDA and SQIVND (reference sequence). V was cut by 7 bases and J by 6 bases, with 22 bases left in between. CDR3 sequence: CASTPRGAQTRNEQFF. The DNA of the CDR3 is TGTGCCAGTACTCCGAGGGGGGCCCAAACCCGCAATGAGCAGTTCTTC. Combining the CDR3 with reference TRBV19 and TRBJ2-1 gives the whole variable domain DGGITQSPKYLFRKEGQNVTLSCEQNLNHDAMYWYRQDPGQGLRLIYYSQIVNDFQKGDIAEGYSVSREKKESFPLTVTSAQKNPTAFYLCASTPRGAQTRNEQFFGPGTRLTVL.

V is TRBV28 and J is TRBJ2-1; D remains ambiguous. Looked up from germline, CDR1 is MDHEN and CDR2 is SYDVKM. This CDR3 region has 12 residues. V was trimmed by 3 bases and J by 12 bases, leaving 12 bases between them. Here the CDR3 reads CASSFDQLSQFF. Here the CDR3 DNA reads TGTGCCAGCAGTTTCGACCAATTATCGCAGTTCTTC. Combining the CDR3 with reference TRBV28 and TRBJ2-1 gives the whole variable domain DVKVTQSSRYLVKRTGEKVFLECVQDMDHENMFWYRQDPGLGLRLIYFSYDVKMKEKGDIPEGYSVSREKKERFSLILESASTNQTSMYLCASSFDQLSQFFGPGTRLTVL.

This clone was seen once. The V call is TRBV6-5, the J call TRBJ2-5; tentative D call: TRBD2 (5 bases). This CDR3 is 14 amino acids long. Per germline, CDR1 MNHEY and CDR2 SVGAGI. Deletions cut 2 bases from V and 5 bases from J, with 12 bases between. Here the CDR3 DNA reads TGTGCCAGCAGTTACCAGGCGGGTTTGGAGACCCAGTACTTC. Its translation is CASSYQAGLETQYF.

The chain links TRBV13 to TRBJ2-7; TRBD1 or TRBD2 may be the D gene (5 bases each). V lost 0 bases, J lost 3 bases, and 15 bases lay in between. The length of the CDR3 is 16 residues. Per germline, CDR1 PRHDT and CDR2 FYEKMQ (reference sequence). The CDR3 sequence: CASSLGSAGTLYEQYF. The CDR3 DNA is TGTGCCAGCAGCTTAGGTTCAGCCGGGACCCTCTACGAGCAGTACTTC.

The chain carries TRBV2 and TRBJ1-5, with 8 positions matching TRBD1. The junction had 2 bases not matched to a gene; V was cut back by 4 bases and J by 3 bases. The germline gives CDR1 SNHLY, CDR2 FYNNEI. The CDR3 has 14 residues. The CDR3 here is CASSGQGLNQPQHF. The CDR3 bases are TGTGCCAGCAGTGGACAGGGGCTCAATCAGCCCCAGCATTTT.

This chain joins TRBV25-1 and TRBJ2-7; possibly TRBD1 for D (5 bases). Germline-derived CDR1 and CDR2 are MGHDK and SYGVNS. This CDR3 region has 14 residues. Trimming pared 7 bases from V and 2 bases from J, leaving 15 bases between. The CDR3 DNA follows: TGTGCCAGCACAAGGCAGGGCGGCGCCTACGAGCAGTACTTC. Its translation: CASTRQGGAYEQYF.

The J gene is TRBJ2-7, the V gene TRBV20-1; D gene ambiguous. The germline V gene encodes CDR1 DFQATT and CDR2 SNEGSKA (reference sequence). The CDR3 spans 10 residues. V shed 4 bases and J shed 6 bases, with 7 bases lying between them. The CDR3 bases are TGCAGTGCTACCCAAGGCGAGCAGTACTTC. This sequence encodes CSATQGEQYF.

CDR3 region: CASSSRGGPPNTEAFF. In DNA, the CDR3 is TGTGCCAGCAGTTCCCGTGGAGGGCCCCCGAACACTGAAGCTTTCTTT. J is TRBJ1-1 and V is TRBV28, with D unresolved. Trimming cost V 4 bases and J 1 base, with 16 bases left between them. CDR3 length: 16 residues. CDR1 and CDR2 from the germline V gene are MDHEN and SYDVKM.

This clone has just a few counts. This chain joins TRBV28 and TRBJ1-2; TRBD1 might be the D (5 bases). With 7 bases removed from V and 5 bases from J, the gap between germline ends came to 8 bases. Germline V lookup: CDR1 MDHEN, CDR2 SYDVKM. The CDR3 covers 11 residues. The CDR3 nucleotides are TGTGCCAGCATGGGGGGGTATGGCTACACCTTC. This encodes CASMGGYGYTF.

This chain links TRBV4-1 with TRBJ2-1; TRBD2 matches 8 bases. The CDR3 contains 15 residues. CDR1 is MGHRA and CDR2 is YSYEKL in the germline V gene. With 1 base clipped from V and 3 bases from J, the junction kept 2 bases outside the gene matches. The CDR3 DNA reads TGCGCCAGCAGCCAAGTTACTAGCGGCTACAATGAGCAGTTCTTC. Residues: CASSQVTSGYNEQFF.

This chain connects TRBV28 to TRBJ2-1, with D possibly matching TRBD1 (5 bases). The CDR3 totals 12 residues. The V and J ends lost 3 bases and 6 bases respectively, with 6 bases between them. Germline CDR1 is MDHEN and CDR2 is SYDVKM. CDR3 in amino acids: CASSFTGNEQFF. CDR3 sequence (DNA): TGTGCCAGCAGTTTTACAGGCAATGAGCAGTTCTTC.

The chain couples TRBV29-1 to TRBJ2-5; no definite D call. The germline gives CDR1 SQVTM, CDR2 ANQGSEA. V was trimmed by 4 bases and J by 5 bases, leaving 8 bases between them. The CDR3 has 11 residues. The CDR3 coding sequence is TGCAGCGTTGTTCCGTCGGAGACCCAGTACTTC. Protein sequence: CSVVPSETQYF.

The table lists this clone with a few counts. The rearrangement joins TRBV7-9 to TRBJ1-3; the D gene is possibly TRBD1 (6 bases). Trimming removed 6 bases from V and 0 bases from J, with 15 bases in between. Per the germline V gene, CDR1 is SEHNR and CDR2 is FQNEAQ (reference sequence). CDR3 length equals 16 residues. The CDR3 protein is CASRTDRTSSGNTIYF. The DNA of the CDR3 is TGTGCCAGCAGGACGGACAGAACTTCCTCTGGAAACACCATATATTTT. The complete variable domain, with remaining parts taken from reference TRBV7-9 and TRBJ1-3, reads DTGVSQNPRHKITKRGQNVTFRCDPISEHNRLYWYRQTLGQGPEFLTYFQNEAQLEKSRLLSDRFSAERPKGSFSTLEIQRTEQGDSAMYLCASRTDRTSSGNTIYFGEGSWLTVV.

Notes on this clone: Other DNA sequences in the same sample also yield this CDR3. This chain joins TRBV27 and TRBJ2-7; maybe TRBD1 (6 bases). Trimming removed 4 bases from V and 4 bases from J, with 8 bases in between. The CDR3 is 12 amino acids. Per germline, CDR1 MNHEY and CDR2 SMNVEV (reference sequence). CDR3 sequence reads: CASSSGAYEQYF. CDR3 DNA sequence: TGTGCCAGCAGTTCAGGGGCTTACGAGCAGTACTTC.